The T cell receptor beta chain under discussion was sequenced for a study of shared clonotypes between healthy human individuals. Deletions cut 5 bases from V and 5 bases from J, with 19 bases between. The CDR3 runs 16 residues. From germline, CDR1 is SGHTA and CDR2 FQGNSA. Assay used: immunoSEQ multiplex PCR; TCRdb lists only in-frame clones, some missing. The table includes about 2 million clones, 85% to 95% detected once. The chain uses TRBV7-2 and TRBJ1-3, with no clear D. The sequencing sample was made of naive CD4+ T cells sorted from blood. As for subset: CD45RA+ positively selected. The clonotype originates from a man aged 18 to 35 in good health. CDR3 in DNA: TGTGCCAGCAGCCCCAGCCCAAATATTTATAGAAACACCATATATTTT. Protein sequence: CASSPSPNIYRNTIYF. Full variable domain (remainder filled in from reference TRBV7-2 and TRBJ1-3): GAGVSQSPSNKVTEKGKDVELRCDPISGHTALYWYRQSLGQGLEFLIYFQGNSAPDKSGLPSDRFSAERTGGSVSTLTIQRTQQEDSAVYLCASSPSPNIYRNTIYFGEGSWLTVV.